The T cell receptor (beta chain) described here comes from a study of early T cells in non-severe SARS-CoV-2 infection (dated by TCRdb to the early 2020s). About the investigation overall: Because TCR sequencing relied on bulk RNA taken from unsorted whole blood, pairing of alpha and beta chains was not possible. What the research found in general, with its limitations: VDJdb matching was skewed toward anti-spike CD8 responses, so virus-specific expansions were likely underestimated and private and CD4 specificities were missed.

This clonotype has just a few counts. What this receptor recognizes is not known. No clone much larger than this one lies a single base away; base qualities are absent. Preparation of the library involved 5' RACE. The sequencing machine was a NextSeq 500. Unique molecular identifiers were attached to individual cDNA molecules in the TCR library protocol so that sequencing error and PCR bias could be corrected. Both TCR alpha and beta chains were sequenced, and tight co-correlation was observed between alpha and beta sequence abundances in each sample. On the study's bioinformatics: Decombinator V4 was used to annotate TCR sequences for V gene, J gene and CDR3. Expanded TCRs were defined as changing significantly between any two time points under a Poisson model with p below 0.0001. TCR abundances were normalised to the total number of TCRs sequenced in each sample and reported as counts per million. TRAV1-2 paired with TRAJ12, TRAJ20 or TRAJ33 defined MAIT TCRs, while TRAV10 paired with TRAJ18 defined iNKT TCRs. VDJdb, accessed 1 November 2021, was searched for CMV, EBV and SARS-CoV-2 annotated TCRs, excluding TCRs annotated for multiple antigens. TCRdb trimmed the raw reads at Q25, called clones with MiXCR and kept productive beta chains. Records with the same CDR3 protein are collapsed into one entry carrying the most frequent genes and DNA. For this entry, the V and J calls and clone size follow TCRdb and not the study's own pipeline. This sample comprises around 57,000 distinct CDR3 sequences, roughly 10% of them detected only once. The ten biggest clones cover about 1.7% of the sample.

From V the trimming removes 7 bases and from J it removes 6 bases, while the gene matches leave 11 bases of the junction unaccounted for. Taken from cysteine to phenylalanine, the CDR3 has 16 residues. Only the CDR3 DNA stays, 48 bases, in frame from base 1. The germline V gene provides CDR1 SNHLY and CDR2 FYNNEI. This was a case-control study nested in a cohort of healthcare workers in London, UK, who had nasopharyngeal swab PCR tests and blood samples taken every week. Healthcare workers were recruited during the week of the UK lockdown, between 23 and 31 March 2020, and followed weekly for up to roughly 16 weeks.

Rearrangement joined TRBV2 to TRBJ2-1; 11 bases in the middle match TRBD1. The sample consisted of whole blood. This TCR was sampled from an adult who was a healthcare worker with PCR-confirmed SARS-CoV-2 infection or an uninfected control (not recorded which). Read as DNA, the sequence is TGTGCCAGCAACCCCGGGGTTGGGACAGGGGGCAATGAGCAGTTCTTC. It is translated as CASNPGVGTGGNEQFF.